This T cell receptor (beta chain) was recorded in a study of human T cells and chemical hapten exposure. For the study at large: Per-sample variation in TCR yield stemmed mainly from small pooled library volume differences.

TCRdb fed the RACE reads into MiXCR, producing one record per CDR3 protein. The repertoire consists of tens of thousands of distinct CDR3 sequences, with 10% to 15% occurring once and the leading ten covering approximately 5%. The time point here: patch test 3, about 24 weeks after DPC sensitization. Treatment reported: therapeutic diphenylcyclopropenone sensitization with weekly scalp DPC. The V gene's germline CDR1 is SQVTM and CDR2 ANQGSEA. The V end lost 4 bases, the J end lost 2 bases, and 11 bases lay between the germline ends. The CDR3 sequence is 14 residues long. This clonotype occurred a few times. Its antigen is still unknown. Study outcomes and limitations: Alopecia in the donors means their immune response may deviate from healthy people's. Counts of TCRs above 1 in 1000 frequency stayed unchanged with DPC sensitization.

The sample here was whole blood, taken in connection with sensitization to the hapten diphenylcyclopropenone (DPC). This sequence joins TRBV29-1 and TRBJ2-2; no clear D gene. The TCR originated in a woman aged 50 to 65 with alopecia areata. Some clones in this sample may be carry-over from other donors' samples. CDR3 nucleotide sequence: TGCAGCGTTGGAACACCAAGCAACACCGGGGAGCTGTTTTTT. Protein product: CSVGTPSNTGELFF.